This T cell receptor (beta chain) appears in the sequencing data of a study of chemoradiotherapy in HPV16-positive cancers. Repertoires were generated with immunoSEQ multiplex PCR, while TCRdb's copy carries only in-frame clones and drops some. The sample gives fewer than 18,000 clones, 65% to 80% of which show up once; around 9.6% is in the top ten. CDR3 length: 14 amino acids. The germline V gene encodes CDR1 SNHLY and CDR2 FYNNEI. Trimming stripped 2 bases from V and 5 bases from J, with 12 bases between. The sample was collected from a patient who underwent chemoradiotherapy. This chain joins TRBV2 and TRBJ1-1; D is perhaps TRBD1 (5 bases). The TCR sequence derives from a human donor with HPV-associated anogenital cancer. The CDR3 loop is CASSERGGWTEAFF. CDR3 sequence (DNA): TGTGCCAGCAGTGAACGTGGGGGATGGACTGAAGCTTTCTTT.